The next 28 T cell receptor beta chains were all read from a single sample in a study of control samples from healthy donors and cancer patients. Assay: immunoSEQ multiplex PCR; the TCRdb copy retains only in-frame clones and omits some. The sample yields 94,000 or so clones, 84% seen once. The sample taken for sequencing was PBMCs. These receptor sequences come from a man aged 70-80 years with lung cancer.

The chain employs TRBV18 and TRBJ2-7, with D possibly being TRBD1 (5 bases). The CDR3 runs to 15 residues. CDR1 is KGHSH and CDR2 is LQKENI in the germline V gene. The germline V and J ends were trimmed by 0 bases and 0 bases, with 9 bases remaining between them. The CDR3 loop reads CASSPPGAPSYEQYF. The CDR3 region has the DNA TGTGCCAGCTCACCACCAGGGGCCCCCTCCTACGAGCAGTACTTC.

J is TRBJ2-7 and V is TRBV6-6; 7 bases align to TRBD1. The length of the CDR3 is 14 residues. V lost 7 bases and J lost 7; bases outside the gene matches: 13. Germline V CDR1 and CDR2: MNHNY, SVGAGI (reference sequence). CDR3 bases: TGTGCCAGCACCAAGGGGGCCCCTACGGGGGAGCAGTACTTC. Translated, it gives CASTKGAPTGEQYF.

The CDR3 sequence: CASSPSGAQSYNEQFF. The CDR3 DNA sequence: TGCGCCAGCAGCCCGAGTGGGGCACAGTCGTACAATGAGCAGTTCTTC. This chain links TRBV10-1 with TRBJ2-1, with D perhaps matching TRBD1 (5 bases). Trimming removed 6 bases at V and 4 bases at J, with 19 bases between. The CDR3 extends over 16 amino acids. CDR1 and CDR2 from the germline V gene are WNHNN and SYGVQD (reference sequence).

The chain employs TRBV19 and TRBJ2-3; D gene unclear. Trimming pared 4 bases from V and 3 bases from J, leaving 14 bases between. Germline V lookup: CDR1 LNHDA, CDR2 SQIVND (reference sequence). The CDR3 is made up of 15 amino acids. As DNA, the CDR3 is TGTGCCAGTAGTACGCTCGTGAGCCAGACAGATACGCAGTATTTT. Protein sequence: CASSTLVSQTDTQYF.

V is TRBV5-1 and J is TRBJ2-4; 10 bases agree with TRBD1. The V gene end was trimmed by 1 base and the J gene end by 6 bases; junction bases not matched to a gene: 13. This CDR3 contains 18 residues. Germline loops: CDR1 SGHRS, CDR2 YFSETQ. For the CDR3, the DNA is TGCGCCAGCAGCTTGCTAGTGACGGGACAGGGGATAGGAAACATTCAGTACTTC. Translating gives CASSLLVTGQGIGNIQYF.

The chain combines TRBV7-8 with TRBJ2-5, with TRBD2 matching over 8 bases. J was trimmed by 1 base and V by 5 bases; bases with no gene match: 9. The CDR3 is 16 amino acids. The germline V gene has CDR1 SGHVS and CDR2 FQNEAQ. In nucleotides, the CDR3 is TGTGCCAGCAGCCCCGGGGGGGTAGCTTCCCAAGAGACCCAGTACTTC. Amino acid sequence: CASSPGGVASQETQYF.

For this clone: A read error may account for a junction end that differs from germline. The gene calls are TRBV2 and TRBJ1-2, with D hard to call. The CDR3 sequence is 13 residues long. The germline V gene encodes CDR1 SNHLY and CDR2 FYNNEI. The CDR3, as DNA: TGTGCCAGCAGTTTGACATCTAACTATGACTACACCTTC. It specifies CASSLTSNYDYTF.

This clone was recorded only once. The chain is built from TRBV4-3 and TRBJ2-3, with D tentatively TRBD1 or TRBD2 (6 bases each). Germline CDR1 LGHNA, CDR2 YSLEER. V dropped 3 bases and J dropped 2 bases, with 12 bases sitting between them. The CDR3 sequence is 15 residues long. The CDR3 spells CASSQVGGITDTQYF. The CDR3 DNA follows: TGCGCCAGCAGCCAGGTCGGGGGCATCACAGATACGCAGTATTTT.

The chain has TRBV18 and TRBJ2-7; tentative D call: TRBD1 (5 bases). Trimming pared 2 bases from V and 5 bases from J, leaving 13 bases between. The CDR3 runs 14 residues. CDR1 KGHSH and CDR2 LQKENI come from the germline V gene. CDR3: CASSPTSDRNEQYF. The DNA of the CDR3 is TGTGCCAGCTCACCAACCTCCGACAGAAACGAGCAGTACTTC.

V usage is TRBV7-9 and J usage is TRBJ2-1, with TRBD1 identical over 9 bases. The CDR3 is 15 amino acids. V shed 0 bases and J 3 bases; nucleotides not matched to a gene: 0. Germline lookup yields CDR1 SEHNR and CDR2 FQNEAQ (reference sequence). The CDR3 here is CASSLATGGYNEQFF. The CDR3 DNA sequence: TGTGCCAGCAGCTTAGCGACAGGGGGCTACAATGAGCAGTTCTTC.

The J gene is TRBJ1-4, the V gene TRBV12-2. TRBV12-2 is a pseudogene segment. The CDR3 has 16 residues. CDR3 in amino acids: CASRLRWCRINEKLFF. For the CDR3, the DNA is TGTGCAAGTCGCTTAAGGTGGTGTAGGATTAATGAAAAACTGTTTTTT.

Notes on this clone: Other DNA sequences of this sample code for an identical CDR3. The chain links TRBV5-1 to TRBJ2-5; perhaps TRBD2 as D (6 bases). CDR3 length: 14 residues. The V end lost 0 bases, the J end lost 2 bases, and 8 bases lay between the germline ends. Germline loops: CDR1 SGHRS, CDR2 YFSETQ. In DNA, the CDR3 is TGCGCCAGCAGCTTGGCCGGGGGTCAAGAGACCCAGTACTTC. Protein: CASSLAGGQETQYF.

The rearrangement uses TRBV18 and TRBJ2-3, with 15 positions matching TRBD2. V shed 3 bases, J shed 4 bases, and the junction held 14 bases outside the gene matches. The CDR3 is 20 residues long. Germline CDR1 and CDR2: KGHSH and LQKENI. The CDR3 loop is CASSPVPGLAGGQVADTQYF. Written as DNA, the CDR3 is TGTGCCAGCTCACCTGTCCCGGGACTAGCGGGGGGCCAAGTGGCAGATACGCAGTATTTT.

A single count supports this clone. This chain joins TRBV6-5 and TRBJ1-4, with TRBD1 as a possible D gene (5 bases). Between the trimmed V and J ends, which lost 6 bases and 2 bases, there was a span of 10 bases. Per germline, CDR1 MNHEY and CDR2 SVGAGI. CDR3 length equals 14 residues. The CDR3 DNA sequence: TGTGCCAGCAGACCCGGGGGGACTAATGAAAAACTGTTTTTT. Its translation: CASRPGGTNEKLFF.

V usage is TRBV7-2 and J usage is TRBJ2-4; D might be TRBD2 (7 bases). The V gene lost 5 bases and the J gene lost 3 bases, with 17 bases spanning the gap. In germline, CDR1 is SGHTA, CDR2 FQGNSA. The CDR3 has 16 residues. The CDR3 reads CASSASRGAGKNIQYF. CDR3 nucleotides: TGTGCCAGCAGCGCCTCTCGGGGGGCGGGCAAAAACATTCAGTACTTC.

V usage is TRBV5-4 and J usage is TRBJ1-5; D unresolved. V was trimmed by 0 bases and J by 7 bases, leaving 8 bases between them. The CDR3 runs to 13 residues. The germline V gene has CDR1 SGHNT and CDR2 YYREEE (reference sequence). The CDR3 spells CASSLGPGQPQHF. As DNA, the CDR3 is TGTGCCAGCAGCTTGGGCCCAGGACAGCCCCAGCATTTT. Based on the CDR3 plus reference TRBV5-4 and TRBJ1-5, the full variable domain is ETGVTQSPTHLIKTRGQQVTLRCSSQSGHNTVSWYQQALGQGPQFIFQYYREEENGRGNFPPRFSGLQFPNYSSELNVNALELDDSALYLCASSLGPGQPQHFGDGTRLSIL.

The V gene is TRBV19, the J gene TRBJ1-5; 8 bases are a match to TRBD1. J lost 2 bases, V lost 5 bases, and 5 bases had no gene match. CDR1 is LNHDA and CDR2 is SQIVND in the germline V gene (reference sequence). CDR3 length: 15 amino acids. CDR3 nucleotide sequence: TGTGCCAGTAGTCCAGTGACAGGGGGCAATCAGCCCCAGCATTTT. Protein product: CASSPVTGGNQPQHF.

The chain is built from TRBV7-9 and TRBJ2-1; 7 positions match TRBD1. Germline lookup yields CDR1 SEHNR and CDR2 FQNEAQ (reference sequence). Unmatched junction bases numbered 10, after V lost 1 base and J lost 10 bases. The CDR3 runs 15 residues. CDR3 region: CASSLGGGGQKEQFF. The CDR3 DNA is TGTGCCAGCAGCTTAGGAGGGGGCGGCCAGAAGGAGCAGTTCTTC.

The genes are TRBV14 and TRBJ1-6, with D uncertain. The CDR3 length is 14 residues. Germline CDR1 reads SGHDN; CDR2 reads FVKESK. Trimming took 4 bases from V and 7 from J, leaving 11 bases between them. In DNA form, the CDR3 reads TGTGCCAGCAGCCTACTATATGGCAATTCACCCCTCCACTTT. This gives the protein CASSLLYGNSPLHF.

This clone occurred a few times. The chain combines TRBV21-1 with TRBJ2-1; TRBD1 was called by the table and not checked on the DNA. TRBV21-1 is a pseudogene locus. This CDR3 has 12 amino acids. The CDR3 DNA sequence: TGTGCCACCCCTCCTCCAGGCAATGAGCAGTTCTTC. Translated: CATPPPGNEQFF.

V and J are TRBV20-1 and TRBJ2-3; either TRBD1 or TRBD2 may supply D (5 bases each). The CDR3 is made up of 14 amino acids. Germline CDR1 is DFQATT and CDR2 is SNEGSKA (reference sequence). The germline V and J ends were trimmed by 5 bases and 1 base, with 13 bases remaining between them. The CDR3 nucleotides read TGCAGTGCTGGTGAGGGGTTTGGCACAGATACGCAGTATTTT. Amino acids: CSAGEGFGTDTQYF.

The chain combines TRBV4-3 with TRBJ2-3; perhaps TRBD1 as D (5 bases). V lost 4 bases and J 2 bases, leaving 16 bases between the germline ends. Germline lookup yields CDR1 LGHNA and CDR2 YSLEER. This CDR3 has 16 amino acids. The CDR3 DNA reads TGCGCCAGCAGCCGAGAGGTGGGGCAGAACACAGATACGCAGTATTTT. This encodes CASSREVGQNTDTQYF.

The gene calls are TRBV6-5 and TRBJ2-2, with D perhaps matching TRBD1 (5 bases). The CDR3 consists of 13 residues. Germline V lookup: CDR1 MNHEY, CDR2 SVGAGI. V lost 6 bases, J lost 5 bases, and 10 bases lay in between. The CDR3, as DNA: TGTGCCAGCAGGTCAGGGATGACCGGGGAGCTGTTTTTT. Protein: CASRSGMTGELFF.

This clone was counted many times. The V and J genes are TRBV6-5 and TRBJ1-3; D is possibly TRBD1 (5 bases). This CDR3 has 14 amino acids. Germline V lookup: CDR1 MNHEY, CDR2 SVGAGI. The ends were cut back, 5 bases at V and 4 bases at J, with 12 bases in the middle. CDR3 in DNA: TGTGCCAGCAGTAGGGGACCGGCGGGAAACACCATATATTTT. This codes for CASSRGPAGNTIYF.

The chain links TRBV6-2 or TRBV6-3 to TRBJ1-2, with D maybe TRBD1 (6 bases). From germline, CDR1 is MNHEY and CDR2 SVGEGT. This CDR3 region has 15 residues. V lost 4 bases, J lost 1 base, and 13 bases lay in between. CDR3 coding DNA: TGTGCCAGCAGTTCGTCTTGGACAGATAACTATGGCTACACCTTC. Translation: CASSSSWTDNYGYTF.

The chain recombines TRBV5-1 with TRBJ1-1; 9 bases match TRBD1. V gave up 2 bases and J gave up 6 bases; unmatched junction bases: 8. CDR1 is SGHRS, CDR2 YFSETQ, per germline. CDR3 size: 15 residues. CDR3 sequence: CASSLEGQGRAEAFF. The CDR3 nucleotides read TGCGCCAGCAGCTTAGAAGGACAGGGGAGGGCTGAAGCTTTCTTT. Drawing the rest from reference TRBV5-1 and TRBJ1-1, the complete variable domain is KAGVTQTPRYLIKTRGQQVTLSCSPISGHRSVSWYQQTPGQGLQFLFEYFSETQRNKGNFPGRFSGRQFSNSRSEMNVSTLELGDSALYLCASSLEGQGRAEAFFGQGTRLTVV.

The gene calls are TRBV11-3 and TRBJ1-5, with 7 bases matching TRBD1. The CDR3 length is 16 residues. Germline lookup yields CDR1 SGHNT and CDR2 YENEEA. V trimming: 5 bases; J trimming: 2 bases; junction bases outside the gene matches: 9. The CDR3 coding sequence is TGTGCCAGCAGCCGCATTACAGGGGCCTGCAATCAGCCCCAGCATTTT. It codes for CASSRITGACNQPQHF.

This clone was seen once. The chain employs TRBV7-9 and TRBJ2-7, with 7 bases matching TRBD2. The J segment lost 7 bases and the V segment lost 7 bases, leaving 13 bases of the junction unmatched. CDR1 and CDR2 (germline): SEHNR, FQNEAQ (reference sequence). The CDR3 runs 14 residues. Here the CDR3 reads CASTHMGGALEQYF. The DNA of the CDR3 is TGTGCCAGCACCCATATGGGAGGGGCCTTAGAGCAGTACTTC.